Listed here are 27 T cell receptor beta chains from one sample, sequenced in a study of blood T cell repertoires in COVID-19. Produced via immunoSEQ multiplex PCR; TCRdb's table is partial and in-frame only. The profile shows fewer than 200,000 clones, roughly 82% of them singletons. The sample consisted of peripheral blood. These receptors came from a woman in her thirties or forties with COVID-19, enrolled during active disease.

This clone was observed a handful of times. CDR3 sequence: CASTLDSPAGYTF. The CDR3 nucleotides read TGTGCCAGCACTTTAGACAGCCCCGCCGGCTACACCTTC. This sequence joins TRBV6-6 and TRBJ1-2; maybe TRBD1 (5 bases). The CDR3 has 13 amino acids. The germline V gene has CDR1 MNHNY and CDR2 SVGAGI (reference sequence). V lost 7 bases and J 8 bases, leaving 17 bases between the germline ends.

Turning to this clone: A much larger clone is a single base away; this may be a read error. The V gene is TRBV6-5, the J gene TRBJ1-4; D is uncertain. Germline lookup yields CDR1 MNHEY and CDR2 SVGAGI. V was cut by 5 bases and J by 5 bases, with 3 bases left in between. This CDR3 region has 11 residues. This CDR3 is CASSLNEKLFF. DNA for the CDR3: TGTGCCAGCAGTCTAAATGAAAAACTGTTTTTT.

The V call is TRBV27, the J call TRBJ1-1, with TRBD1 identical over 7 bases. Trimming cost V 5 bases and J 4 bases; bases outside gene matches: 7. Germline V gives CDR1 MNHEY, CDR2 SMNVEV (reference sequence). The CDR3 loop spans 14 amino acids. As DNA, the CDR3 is TGTGCCAGCAGTATAACAGGGGTTGTCACTGAAGCTTTCTTT. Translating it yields CASSITGVVTEAFF.

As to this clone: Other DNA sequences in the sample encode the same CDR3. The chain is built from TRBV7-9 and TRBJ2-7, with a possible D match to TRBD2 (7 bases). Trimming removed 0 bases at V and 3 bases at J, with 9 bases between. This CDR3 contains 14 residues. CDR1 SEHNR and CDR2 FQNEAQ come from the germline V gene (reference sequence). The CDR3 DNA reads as TGTGCCAGCAGCTTAGCGGGGGGGCGCTACGAGCAGTACGTC. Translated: CASSLAGGRYEQYV.

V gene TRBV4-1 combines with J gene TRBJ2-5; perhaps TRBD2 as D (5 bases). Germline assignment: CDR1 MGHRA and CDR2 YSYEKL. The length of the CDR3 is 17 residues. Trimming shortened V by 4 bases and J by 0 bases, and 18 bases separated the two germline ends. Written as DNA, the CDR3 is TGCGCCAGCAGCCGCCCTCGACGGGGTACCTACCAAGAGACCCAGTACTTC. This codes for CASSRPRRGTYQETQYF.

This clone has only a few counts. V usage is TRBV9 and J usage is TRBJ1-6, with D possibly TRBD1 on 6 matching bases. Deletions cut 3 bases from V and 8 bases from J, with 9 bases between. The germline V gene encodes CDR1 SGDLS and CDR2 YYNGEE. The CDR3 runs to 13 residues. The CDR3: CASSASGDSPLHF. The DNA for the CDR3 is TGTGCCAGCAGCGCCTCAGGGGATTCACCCCTCCACTTT.

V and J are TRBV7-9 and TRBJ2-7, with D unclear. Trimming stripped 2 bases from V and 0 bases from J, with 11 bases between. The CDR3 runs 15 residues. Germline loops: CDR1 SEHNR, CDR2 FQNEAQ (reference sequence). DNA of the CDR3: TGTGCCAGCAGCTTAAGGCGAGACAACTCCTACGAGCAGTACGTC. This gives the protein CASSLRRDNSYEQYV.

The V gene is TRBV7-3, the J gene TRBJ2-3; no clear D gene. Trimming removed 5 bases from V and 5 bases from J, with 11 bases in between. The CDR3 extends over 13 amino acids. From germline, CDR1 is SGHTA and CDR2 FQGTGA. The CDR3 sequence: CASSHTHKDTQYF. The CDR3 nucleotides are TGTGCCAGCAGCCACACACACAAAGATACGCAGTATTTT.

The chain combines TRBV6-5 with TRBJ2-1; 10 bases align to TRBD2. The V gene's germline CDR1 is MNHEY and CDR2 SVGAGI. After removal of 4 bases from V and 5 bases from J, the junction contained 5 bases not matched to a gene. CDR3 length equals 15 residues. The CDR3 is CASSFGTSDHNEQFF. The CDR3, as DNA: TGTGCCAGCAGTTTTGGGACTAGCGACCACAATGAGCAGTTCTTC.

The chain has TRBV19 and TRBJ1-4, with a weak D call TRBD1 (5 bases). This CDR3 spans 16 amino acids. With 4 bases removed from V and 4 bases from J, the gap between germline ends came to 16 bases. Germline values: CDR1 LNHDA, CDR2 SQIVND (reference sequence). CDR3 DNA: TGTGCCAGTAGTAGTGACTCGGGGGAAGGTAATGAAAAACTGTTTTTT. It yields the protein CASSSDSGEGNEKLFF.

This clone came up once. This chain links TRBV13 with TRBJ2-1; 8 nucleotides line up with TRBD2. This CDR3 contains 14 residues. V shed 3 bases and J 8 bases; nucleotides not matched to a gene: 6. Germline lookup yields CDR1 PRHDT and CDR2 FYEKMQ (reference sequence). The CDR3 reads CASSFSGIGYEQFF. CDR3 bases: TGTGCCAGCAGCTTTAGCGGGATAGGGTATGAGCAGTTCTTC. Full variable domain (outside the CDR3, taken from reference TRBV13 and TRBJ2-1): AAGVIQSPRHLIKEKRETATLKCYPIPRHDTVYWYQQGPGQDPQFLISFYEKMQSDKGSIPDRFSAQQFSDYHSELNMSSLELGDSALYFCASSFSGIGYEQFFGPGTRLTVL.

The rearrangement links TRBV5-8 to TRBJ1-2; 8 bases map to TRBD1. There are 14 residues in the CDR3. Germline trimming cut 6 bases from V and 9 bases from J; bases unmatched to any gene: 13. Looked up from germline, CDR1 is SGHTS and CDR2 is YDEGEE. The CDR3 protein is CASNHRTGRLRYTF. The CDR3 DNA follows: TGTGCCAGCAACCACCGGACAGGGAGGCTGCGCTACACCTTC. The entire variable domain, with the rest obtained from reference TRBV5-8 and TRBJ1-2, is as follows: EAGVTQSPTHLIKTRGQQATLRCSPISGHTSVYWYQQALGLGLQFLLWYDEGEERNRGNFPPRFSGRQFPNYSSELNVNALELEDSALYLCASNHRTGRLRYTFGSGTRLTVV.

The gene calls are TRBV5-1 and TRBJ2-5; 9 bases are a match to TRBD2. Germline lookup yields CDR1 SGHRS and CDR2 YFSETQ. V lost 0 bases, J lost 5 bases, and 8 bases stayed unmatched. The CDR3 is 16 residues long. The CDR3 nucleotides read TGCGCCAGCAGCTTGGGGATTTTAGCGGGAGAGGAGACCCAGTACTTC. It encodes CASSLGILAGEETQYF.

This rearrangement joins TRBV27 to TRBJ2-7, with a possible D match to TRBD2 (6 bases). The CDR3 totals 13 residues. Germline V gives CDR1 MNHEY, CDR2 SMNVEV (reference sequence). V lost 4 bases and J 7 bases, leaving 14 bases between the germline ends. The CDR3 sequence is CASSSGTAREQYF. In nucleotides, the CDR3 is TGTGCCAGCAGTTCAGGGACTGCCCGGGAGCAGTACTTC.

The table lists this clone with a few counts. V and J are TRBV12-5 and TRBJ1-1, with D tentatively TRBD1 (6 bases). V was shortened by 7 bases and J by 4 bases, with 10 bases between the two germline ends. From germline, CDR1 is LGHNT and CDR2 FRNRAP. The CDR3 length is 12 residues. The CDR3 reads CASEGELTEAFF. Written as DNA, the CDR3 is TGTGCTAGTGAGGGGGAACTCACTGAAGCTTTCTTT.

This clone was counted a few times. CDR3 DNA: TGTGCCAGCAGCTTACCACCCGTGCGGGAGCAGTTCTTC. Encoded protein: CASSLPPVREQFF. V gene TRBV7-2 combines with J gene TRBJ2-1, with D unresolved. CDR3 length: 13 amino acids. CDR1 is SGHTA, CDR2 FQGNSA, per germline. Trimming shortened V by 2 bases and J by 10 bases, and 12 bases separated the two germline ends.

CDR3 nucleotides: TGTGCCTGGAGCTTAGGGGAGGATCAGCCCCAGCATTTT. It codes for CAWSLGEDQPQHF. The rearrangement joins TRBV30 to TRBJ1-5, with D tentatively TRBD1 (5 bases). Germline lookup yields CDR1 GTSNPN and CDR2 SVGIG (reference sequence). The CDR3 has 13 residues. V shed 3 bases and J shed 5 bases, with 11 bases lying between them. The whole variable domain, remainder taken from reference TRBV30 and TRBJ1-5, is SQTIHQWPATLVQPVGSPLSLECTVEGTSNPNLYWYRQAAGRGLQLLFYSVGIGQISSEVPQNLSASRPQDRQFILSSKKLLLSDSGFYLCAWSLGEDQPQHFGDGTRLSIL.

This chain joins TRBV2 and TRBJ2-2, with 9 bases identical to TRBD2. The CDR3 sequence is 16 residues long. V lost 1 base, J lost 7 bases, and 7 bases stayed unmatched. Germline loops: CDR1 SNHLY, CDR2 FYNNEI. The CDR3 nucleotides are TGTGCCAGCAGTGAAGAGGCTAGCGGGATCGGCGGGGAGCTGTTTTTT. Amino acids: CASSEEASGIGGELFF. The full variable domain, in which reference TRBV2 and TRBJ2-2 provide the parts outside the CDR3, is EPEVTQTPSHQVTQMGQEVILRCVPISNHLYFYWYRQILGQKVEFLVSFYNNEISEKSEIFDDQFSVERPDGSNFTLKIRSTKLEDSAMYFCASSEEASGIGGELFFGEGSRLTVL.

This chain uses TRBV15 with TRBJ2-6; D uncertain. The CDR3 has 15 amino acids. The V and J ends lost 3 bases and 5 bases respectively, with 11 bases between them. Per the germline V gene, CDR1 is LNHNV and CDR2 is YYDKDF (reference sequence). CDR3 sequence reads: CATSSWQVRANVLTF. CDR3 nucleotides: TGTGCCACCAGCAGCTGGCAGGTCAGGGCCAACGTCCTGACTTTC.

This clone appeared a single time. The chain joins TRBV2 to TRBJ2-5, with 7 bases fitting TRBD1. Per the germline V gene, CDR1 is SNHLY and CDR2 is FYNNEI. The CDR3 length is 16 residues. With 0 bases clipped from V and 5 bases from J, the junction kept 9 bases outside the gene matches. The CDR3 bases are TGTGCCAGCAGTGAAGCGCTGGGACAGTTGGGGGAGACCCAGTACTTC. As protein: CASSEALGQLGETQYF.

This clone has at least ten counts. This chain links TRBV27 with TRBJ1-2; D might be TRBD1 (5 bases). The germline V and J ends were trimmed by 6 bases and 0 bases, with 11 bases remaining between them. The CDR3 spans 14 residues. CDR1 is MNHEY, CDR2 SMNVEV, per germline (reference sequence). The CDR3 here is CASRGPTSNYGYTF. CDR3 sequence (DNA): TGTGCCAGCAGGGGGCCCACTTCTAACTATGGCTACACCTTC.

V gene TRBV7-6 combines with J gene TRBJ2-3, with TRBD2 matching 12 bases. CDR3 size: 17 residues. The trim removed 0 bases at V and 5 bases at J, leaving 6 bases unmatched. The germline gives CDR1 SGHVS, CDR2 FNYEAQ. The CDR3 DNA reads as TGTGCCAGCAGCTTAGCGCCTAGCGGGGGGGTAGGAGATACGCAGTATTTT. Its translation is CASSLAPSGGVGDTQYF.

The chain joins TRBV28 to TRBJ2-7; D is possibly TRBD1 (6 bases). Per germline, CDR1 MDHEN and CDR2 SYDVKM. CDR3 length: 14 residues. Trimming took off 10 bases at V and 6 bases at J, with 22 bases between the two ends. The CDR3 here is CATIPNPGDTEQYF. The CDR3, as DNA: TGTGCCACCATCCCTAACCCAGGGGATACCGAGCAGTACTTC.

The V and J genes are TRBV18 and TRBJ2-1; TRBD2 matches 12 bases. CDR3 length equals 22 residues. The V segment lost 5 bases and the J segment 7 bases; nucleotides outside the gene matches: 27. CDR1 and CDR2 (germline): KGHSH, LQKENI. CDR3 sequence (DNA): TGTGCCAGCTCAATTGAGACTAGCGGGAGTCTTGGGGTTCCCTCCTTACGGAATGAGCAGTTCTTC. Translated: CASSIETSGSLGVPSLRNEQFF.

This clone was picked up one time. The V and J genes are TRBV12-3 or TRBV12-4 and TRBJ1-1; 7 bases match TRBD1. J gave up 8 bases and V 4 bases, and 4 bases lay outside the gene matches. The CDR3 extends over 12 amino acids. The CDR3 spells CASSSRGPEAFF. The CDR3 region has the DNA TGTGCCAGCAGTTCGAGGGGGCCCGAAGCTTTCTTT.

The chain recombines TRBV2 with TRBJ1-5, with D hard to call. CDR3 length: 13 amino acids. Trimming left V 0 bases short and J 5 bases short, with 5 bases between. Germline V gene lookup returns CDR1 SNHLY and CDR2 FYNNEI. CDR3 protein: CASSEAGDQPQHF. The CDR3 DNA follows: TGTGCCAGCAGTGAAGCCGGAGATCAGCCCCAGCATTTT. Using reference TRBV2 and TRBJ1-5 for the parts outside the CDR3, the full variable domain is EPEVTQTPSHQVTQMGQEVILRCVPISNHLYFYWYRQILGQKVEFLVSFYNNEISEKSEIFDDQFSVERPDGSNFTLKIRSTKLEDSAMYFCASSEAGDQPQHFGDGTRLSIL.

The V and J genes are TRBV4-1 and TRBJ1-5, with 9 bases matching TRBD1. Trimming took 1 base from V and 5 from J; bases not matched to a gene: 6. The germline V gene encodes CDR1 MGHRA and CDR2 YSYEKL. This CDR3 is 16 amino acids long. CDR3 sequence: CASSQAGQGTYQPQHF. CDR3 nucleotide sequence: TGCGCCAGCAGCCAAGCGGGACAGGGCACTTATCAGCCCCAGCATTTT.